The 5 T cell receptor beta chains presented below share a single source sample, sequenced in a study of T cell clonality in common variable immunodeficiency. Profiled with immunoSEQ multiplex PCR; TCRdb holds only in-frame clones, not every one. The sample includes approximately 81,000 clones, none of them occurring once. Sequencing input: peripheral blood mononuclear cells. These receptors all stem from a person aged 18 to 70 in good health.

This clone was observed many times. The sequenced part of the CDR3 DNA is TGCAGTGCCTTGCACAGGGGGCACGCCACCGGGGAG. It is translated as CSALHRGHATGE. The whole CDR3 protein is CSALHRGHATGELFF. The rearrangement links TRBV20-1 to TRBJ2-2; 9 positions agree with TRBD1. The CDR3 is cut off 3 residues early in the read; its end comes from the germline J gene. The germline V gene has CDR1 DFQATT and CDR2 SNEGSKA (reference sequence). CDR3 length equals 15 residues. The junction had 9 bases not matched to a gene; V was cut back by 6 bases and J by 4 bases.

This clone was counted at least ten times. The CDR3 end lies 3 residues beyond the end of the read and is filled in from the germline J gene. The chain recombines TRBV20-1 with TRBJ1-5; possible D gene TRBD1, 6 bases. V dropped 3 bases and J dropped 4 bases, with 25 bases sitting between them. This CDR3 contains 18 residues. Germline values: CDR1 DFQATT, CDR2 SNEGSKA (reference sequence). The CDR3 region is CSASNNGYAQGTNQPQHF. CDR3 bases read: TGCAGTGCTAGTAACAATGGGTATGCACAGGGTACAAATCAGCCC.

This clone was seen at least ten times. The read comes to an end 3 residues before the CDR3 does, leaving the germline J gene to fill in the end. The V and J genes are TRBV20-1 and TRBJ1-6; D is possibly TRBD1 (6 bases). Germline V gene data show CDR1 as DFQATT and CDR2 as SNEGSKA (reference sequence). The CDR3 is 15 amino acids. V lost 1 base, J lost 2 bases, and 9 bases lay in between. Incomplete CDR3 DNA: TGCAGTGCTAGAGTCGGACAGCCCTATAATTCACCC. It is translated as CSARVGQPYNSP. The full CDR3 reads CSARVGQPYNSPLHF.

This clone came up many times. CDR3: CASSLGLAGSEQFF. The sequenced part of the CDR3 DNA is TGTGCCAGTAGTTTGGGACTAGCGGGAAGTGAG. J is TRBJ2-1 and V is TRBV19; 13 nucleotides align to TRBD2. The sequence runs out 3 residues before the end of the CDR3; the remainder is reconstructed from the germline J gene. Unmatched junction bases numbered 4, after V lost 5 bases and J lost 9 bases. The germline V gene has CDR1 LNHDA and CDR2 SQIVND (reference sequence). The CDR3 covers 14 residues.

This clone was observed many times. The missing CDR3 end, 3 residues past where the read stops, is filled in from the germline J gene. The V and J genes are TRBV7-2 and TRBJ2-3, with 8 bases identical to TRBD1. CDR1 SGHTA and CDR2 FQGNSA come from the germline V gene. The length of the CDR3 is 14 residues. With V trimmed by 5 bases and J by 7 bases, 8 bases remained unmatched. The sequenced part of the CDR3 DNA is TGTGCCAGCAGCCCACGACAGGGGCGAAATACG. Protein sequence: CASSPRQGRNT. The entire CDR3 sequence reads CASSPRQGRNTQYF.